This is a list of T cell receptor beta chains from one sample in a study of blood T cell repertoires in COVID-19. Here immunoSEQ multiplex PCR was the method, and the copy in TCRdb shows in-frame clones only, minus some. Here the sample spans some 69,000 clones, roughly four fifths being singletons. Material: peripheral blood. Receptors originate from a woman aged 70-85 years with acute or convalescent COVID-19. Each CDR3 is given with its conserved first and last residue. Fields, in order: CDR3 length, J gene, V gene, D gene, clone size, CDR3 DNA, CDR3 protein. The D gene is left open where the match is weak. Clone size is not always given. Where it is, it says once, few, many or a class for expanded clones.

>14|TRBJ1-1|TRBV18|TRBD1|-
TGTGCCAGCTCACCACAGAAGGGGGCGACTGAAGCTTTCTTT
CASSPQKGATEAFF
>14|TRBJ1-1|TRBV6-5|TRBD1|-
TGTGCCAGCAGTCAGGGGGCCTTCTTCACTGAAGCTTTCTTT
CASSQGAFFTEAFF
>15|TRBJ2-7|TRBV9|TRBD2|-
TGTGCCAGCAGCGTAGGGGATAGCGGGAGTATCGAGCAGTACTTC
CASSVGDSGSIEQYF
>17|TRBJ2-3|TRBV28|TRBD2|-
TGTGCCAGCAGGACAGACCTTAGCGGGAGGAGCACAGATACGCAGTATTTT
CASRTDLSGRSTDTQYF
>15|TRBJ1-5|TRBV28|-|-
TGTGCCAGCACCCTCCCCGGACGGACTAATCAGCCCCAGCATTTT
CASTLPGRTNQPQHF
>16|TRBJ1-5|TRBV19|TRBD1|-
TGTGCCAGTAGTAGCCGGGACAGATATAGCAATCAGCCCCAGCATTTT
CASSSRDRYSNQPQHF
>14|TRBJ2-7|TRBV28|-|once
TGTGCCAGCAGTTTAATTCCGGCTAGCGCCGCCCAGTACTTC
CASSLIPASAAQYF
>18|TRBJ1-2|TRBV4-1|TRBD1|-
TGCGCCAGCAGCCAAAGGAACACCGGGACAGGGGCTAACTATGGCTACACCTTC
CASSQRNTGTGANYGYTF
>17|TRBJ2-3|TRBV7-9|TRBD2|few
TGTGCCAGCAGCTTAGCCAGACTAGCGGAGAGCACAGATACGCAGTATTTT
CASSLARLAESTDTQYF
>15|TRBJ1-6|TRBV7-9|TRBD1|-
TGTGCCAGCAGCTTAGGACAGGGTCGCAATTCACCCCTCCACTTT
CASSLGQGRNSPLHF
>13|TRBJ2-1|TRBV25-1|-|-
TGTGCCAGCATCGGGAATAGAAACAATGAGCAGTTCTTC
CASIGNRNNEQFF
>15|TRBJ2-3|TRBV7-6|-|-
TGTGCCAGCAGCCCCCAGGGGTCAGCGGTAGATACGCAGTATTTT
CASSPQGSAVDTQYF
>16|TRBJ2-1|TRBV5-1|-|once
TGCGCCAGCAGCTTGGGACACACCGGGACCTACAATGAGCAGTTCTTC
CASSLGHTGTYNEQFF
>14|TRBJ2-7|TRBV19|-|-
TGTGCCAGTGGTCGAGGGGGGGGCTCCTACGAGCAGTACTTC
CASGRGGGSYEQYF
>14|TRBJ1-5|TRBV28|-|-
TGTGCCAGCAGTTTCGCGGGTCGCAATCAGCCCCAGCATTTT
CASSFAGRNQPQHF
>13|TRBJ1-2|TRBV11-2|-|-
TGTGCCAGCAGCTCTCGGCTTGGGGGGGGCTACACCTTC
CASSSRLGGGYTF
>15|TRBJ1-6|TRBV10-2|-|-
TGCGCCAGCAGTGAGAGTAAAGGGGGTTATTCACCCCTCCACTTT
CASSESKGGYSPLHF
>14|TRBJ1-1|TRBV7-3|TRBD1|-
TGTGCCAGCAGCTGGACAGGGGGTGACACTGAAGCTTTCTTT
CASSWTGGDTEAFF
>15|TRBJ1-3|TRBV19|-|once
TGTGCCAGTAGTATAAGAAGGGGCTCTGGAAACACCATATATTTT
CASSIRRGSGNTIYF
>13|TRBJ2-5|TRBV5-1|-|-
TGCGCCAGCAGCTTGGACAGTCTGGAGACCCAGTACTTC
CASSLDSLETQYF
>21|TRBJ2-3|TRBV19|TRBD2|few
TGTGCCAGTAGTCGGCTCTGGGGCGGAGCGGGAGCCCGCATTTCCACAGATACGCAGTATTTT
CASSRLWGGAGARISTDTQYF
>15|TRBJ2-5|TRBV11-2|TRBD2|-
TGTGCCAGCAGACTATTGGGACTAGCTCAAGAGACCCAGTACTTC
CASRLLGLAQETQYF
>15|TRBJ2-1|TRBV7-9|TRBD2|once
TGTGCCAGCAGCCACGCACTAGCGGAGAACAATGAGCAGTTCTTC
CASSHALAENNEQFF
>15|TRBJ1-1|TRBV6-5|TRBD1|-
TGTGCCAGCAGTCACCGGACAGGGGATCGGACTGAAGCTTTCTTT
CASSHRTGDRTEAFF
>15|TRBJ1-2|TRBV5-4|-|-
TGTGCCAGCAGTTCCCCCCCAGAGGGAACGAGGGGCTACACCTTC
CASSSPPEGTRGYTF
>17|TRBJ2-7|TRBV19|TRBD2|many
TGTGCCAGTAGTCTCGGGGGGGCATCACATTTTACCAACGAGCAGTACTTC
CASSLGGASHFTNEQYF
>15|TRBJ2-7|TRBV5-8|TRBD1|-
TGTGCCAGCAGCGACGCCGGGACAGGGAAGTACGAGCAGTACTTC
CASSDAGTGKYEQYF
>13|TRBJ1-1|TRBV29-1|TRBD1|few
TGCAGCGTTGAAGGCCAGGGGGCTACTGAAGCTTTCTTT
CSVEGQGATEAFF
>15|TRBJ2-5|TRBV7-3|TRBD1|-
TGTGCCAGCAGCTTCACAGGGGGCGCAGGAGAGACCCAGTACTTC
CASSFTGGAGETQYF
>14|TRBJ2-3|TRBV5-1|-|-
TGCGCCAGCAGCTTGGGTGGAGTTTTTGATACGCAGTATTTT
CASSLGGVFDTQYF